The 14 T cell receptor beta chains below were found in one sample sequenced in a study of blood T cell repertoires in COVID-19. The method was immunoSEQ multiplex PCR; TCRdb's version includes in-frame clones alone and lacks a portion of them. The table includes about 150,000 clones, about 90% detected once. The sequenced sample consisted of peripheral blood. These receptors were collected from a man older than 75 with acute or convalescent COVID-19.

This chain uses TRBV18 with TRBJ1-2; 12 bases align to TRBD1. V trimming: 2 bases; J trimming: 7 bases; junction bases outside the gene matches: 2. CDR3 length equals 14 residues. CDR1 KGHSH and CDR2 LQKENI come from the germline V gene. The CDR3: CASSPGTGGSGYTF. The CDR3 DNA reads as TGTGCCAGCTCACCAGGGACAGGGGGCAGTGGCTACACCTTC.

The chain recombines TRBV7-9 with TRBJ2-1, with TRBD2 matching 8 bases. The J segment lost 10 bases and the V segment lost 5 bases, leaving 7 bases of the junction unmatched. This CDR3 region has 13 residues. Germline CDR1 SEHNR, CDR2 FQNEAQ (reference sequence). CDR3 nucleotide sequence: TGTGCCAGCAGCGGGACTAGGGAGGTGGAGCAGTTCTTC. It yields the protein CASSGTREVEQFF.

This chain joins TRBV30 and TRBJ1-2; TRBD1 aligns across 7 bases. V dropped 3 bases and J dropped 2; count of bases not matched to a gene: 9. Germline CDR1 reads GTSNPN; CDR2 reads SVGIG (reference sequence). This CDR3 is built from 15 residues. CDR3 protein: CAWSPTGQPNYGYTF. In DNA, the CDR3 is TGTGCCTGGAGCCCTACGGGACAGCCGAACTATGGCTACACCTTC.

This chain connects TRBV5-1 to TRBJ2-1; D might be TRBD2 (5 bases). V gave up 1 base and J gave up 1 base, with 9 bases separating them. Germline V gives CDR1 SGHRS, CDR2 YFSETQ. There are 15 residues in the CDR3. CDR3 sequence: CASSLTGGSYNEQFF. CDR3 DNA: TGCGCCAGCAGCTTGACTGGCGGGTCCTACAATGAGCAGTTCTTC.

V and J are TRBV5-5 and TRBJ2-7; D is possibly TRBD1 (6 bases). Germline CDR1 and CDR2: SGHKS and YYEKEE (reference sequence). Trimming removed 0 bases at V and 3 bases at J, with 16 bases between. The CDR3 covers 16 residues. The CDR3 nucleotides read TGTGCCAGCAGCTTGGCGCCACGGGACACGTTCTACGAGCAGTACTTC. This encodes CASSLAPRDTFYEQYF.

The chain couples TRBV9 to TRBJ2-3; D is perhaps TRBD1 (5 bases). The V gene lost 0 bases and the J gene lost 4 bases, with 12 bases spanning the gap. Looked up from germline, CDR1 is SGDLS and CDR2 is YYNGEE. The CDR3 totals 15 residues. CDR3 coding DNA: TGTGCCAGCAGCGTAGAAGGGCAGGGCCCAGATACGCAGTATTTT. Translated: CASSVEGQGPDTQYF. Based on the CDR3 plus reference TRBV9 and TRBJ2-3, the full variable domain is DSGVTQTPKHLITATGQRVTLRCSPRSGDLSVYWYQQSLDQGLQFLIQYYNGEERAKGNILERFSAQQFPDLHSELNLSSLELGDSALYFCASSVEGQGPDTQYFGPGTRLTVL.

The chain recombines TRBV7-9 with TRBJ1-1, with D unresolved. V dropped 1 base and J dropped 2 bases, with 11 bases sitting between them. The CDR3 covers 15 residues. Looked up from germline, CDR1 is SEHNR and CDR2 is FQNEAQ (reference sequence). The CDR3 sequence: CASSLGSRYNTEAFF. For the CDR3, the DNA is TGTGCCAGCAGCTTAGGTTCCAGGTATAACACTGAAGCTTTCTTT.

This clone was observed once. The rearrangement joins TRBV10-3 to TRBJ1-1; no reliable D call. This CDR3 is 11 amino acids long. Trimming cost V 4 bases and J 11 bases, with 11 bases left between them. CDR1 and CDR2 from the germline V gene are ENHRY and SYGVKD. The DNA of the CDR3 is TGTGCCATCAGTGGCCCAACGGAGGCTTTCTTT. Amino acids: CAISGPTEAFF.

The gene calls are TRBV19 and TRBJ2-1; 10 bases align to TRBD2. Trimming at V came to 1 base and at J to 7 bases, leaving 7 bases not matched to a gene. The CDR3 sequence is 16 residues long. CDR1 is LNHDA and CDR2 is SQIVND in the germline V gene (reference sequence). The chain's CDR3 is CASSIVGAGGRNEQFF. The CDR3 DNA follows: TGTGCCAGTAGTATAGTAGGAGCGGGGGGGCGGAATGAGCAGTTCTTC.

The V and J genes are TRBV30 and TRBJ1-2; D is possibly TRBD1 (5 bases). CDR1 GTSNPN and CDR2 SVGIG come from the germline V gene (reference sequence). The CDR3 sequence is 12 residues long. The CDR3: CAFSGGGYGYTF. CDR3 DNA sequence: TGTGCTTTCAGCGGGGGAGGCTATGGCTACACCTTC.

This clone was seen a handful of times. CDR3 protein: CASSPILWDRENSGNTIYF. The DNA of the CDR3 is TGTGCCAGCAGCCCGATTCTATGGGACAGGGAAAACTCTGGAAACACCATATATTTT. The J gene is TRBJ1-3, the V gene TRBV7-9; 9 positions agree with TRBD1. V dropped 5 bases and J dropped 0; count of bases not matched to a gene: 14. Germline loops: CDR1 SEHNR, CDR2 FQNEAQ (reference sequence). The CDR3 totals 19 residues.

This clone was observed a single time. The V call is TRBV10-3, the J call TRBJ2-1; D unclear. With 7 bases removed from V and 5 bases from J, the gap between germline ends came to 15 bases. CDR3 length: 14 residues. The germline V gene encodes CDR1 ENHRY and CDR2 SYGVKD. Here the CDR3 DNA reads TGTGCCATCATGGGTCACGGAGCCAACAATGAGCAGTTCTTC. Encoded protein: CAIMGHGANNEQFF.

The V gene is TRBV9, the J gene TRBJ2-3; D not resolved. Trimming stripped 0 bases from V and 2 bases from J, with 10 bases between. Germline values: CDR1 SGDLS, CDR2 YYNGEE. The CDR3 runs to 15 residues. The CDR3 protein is CASSVGPLDTDTQYF. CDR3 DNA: TGTGCCAGCAGCGTAGGCCCTTTAGACACAGATACGCAGTATTTT.

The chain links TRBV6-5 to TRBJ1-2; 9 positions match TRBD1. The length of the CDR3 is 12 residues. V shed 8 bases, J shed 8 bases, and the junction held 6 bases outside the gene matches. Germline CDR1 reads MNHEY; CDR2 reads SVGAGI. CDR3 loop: CASGTGFGGYTF. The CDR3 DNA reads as TGTGCCAGCGGGACAGGGTTCGGGGGCTACACCTTC.